A single sample is the source of the 13 T cell receptor beta chains below, sequenced in a study of cytomegalovirus exposure and HLA in healthy donors. Data came from immunoSEQ multiplex PCR; TCRdb stores just in-frame clones and leaves some out. Among about 270,000 clones, roughly 85% were seen once, and the ten largest hold approximately 1%. Sequencing was performed on PBMCs. The receptors originated from a woman younger than 35 in good health and CMV-seronegative.

The chain recombines TRBV6-5 with TRBJ2-1; D may be TRBD2 (7 bases). Germline V gene lookup returns CDR1 MNHEY and CDR2 SVGAGI. The CDR3 spans 16 residues. Deletions cut 6 bases from V and 4 bases from J, with 19 bases between. The CDR3 loop reads CASSYEAGAIYNEQFF. The CDR3 region has the DNA TGTGCCAGCAGCTACGAGGCGGGGGCGATTTACAATGAGCAGTTCTTC.

This chain connects TRBV28 to TRBJ1-2; 7 positions match TRBD1. This CDR3 comprises 15 residues. The V gene's germline CDR1 is MDHEN and CDR2 SYDVKM. V lost 3 bases to trimming and J lost 4 bases; unmatched junction nucleotides: 8. DNA of the CDR3: TGTGCCAGCAGTTTCGGGACAGCCCTAGTCTATGGCTACACCTTC. Translated: CASSFGTALVYGYTF.

This rearrangement joins TRBV7-2 to TRBJ2-5; TRBD2 is a possible D gene (5 bases). Germline lookup yields CDR1 SGHTA and CDR2 FQGNSA. Trimming removed 2 bases at V and 2 bases at J, with 12 bases between. The CDR3 is 15 amino acids. CDR3 nucleotide sequence: TGTGCCAGCAGCTTAAATCGGGGTAAACAAGAGACCCAGTACTTC. Amino acid sequence: CASSLNRGKQETQYF.

DNA of the CDR3: TGTGCCAGCAGCTTAAAGGGGGCTGGGGCCAACGTCCTGACTTTC. It codes for CASSLKGAGANVLTF. This chain links TRBV7-3 with TRBJ2-6, with D possibly being TRBD1 (6 bases). The ends were cut back, 1 base at V and 2 bases at J, with 6 bases in the middle. CDR3 length equals 15 residues. The germline gives CDR1 SGHTA, CDR2 FQGTGA.

The chain recombines TRBV10-3 with TRBJ2-7; 9 positions agree with TRBD1. V gave up 6 bases and J gave up 5 bases; unmatched junction bases: 8. Germline V gene data show CDR1 as ENHRY and CDR2 as SYGVKD. The CDR3 spans 14 residues. The CDR3 DNA is TGTGCCATCAGAAGGACAGGGGACATGGACGAGCAGTACTTC. This sequence encodes CAIRRTGDMDEQYF.

V and J are TRBV11-3 and TRBJ2-7, with 9 bases lining up with TRBD1. V lost 5 bases, J lost 6 bases, and 17 bases stayed unmatched. Germline CDR1 and CDR2: SGHNT and YENEEA. This CDR3 spans 17 amino acids. The CDR3 protein is CASSVGGTGKVWSEQYF. The CDR3 DNA sequence: TGTGCCAGCAGCGTCGGCGGGACAGGGAAGGTATGGAGCGAGCAGTACTTC.

The chain is built from TRBV6-5 and TRBJ2-1; maybe TRBD1 (6 bases). This CDR3 region has 14 residues. Trimming removed 2 bases from V and 8 bases from J, with 13 bases in between. Germline lookup yields CDR1 MNHEY and CDR2 SVGAGI. CDR3: CASSYRLSGDEQFF. The CDR3 bases are TGTGCCAGCAGTTACAGGTTATCAGGGGATGAGCAGTTCTTC.

The table lists this clone with a few counts. V usage is TRBV7-2 and J usage is TRBJ1-1; D not certain. The V end was cut by 3 bases, the J end by 2 bases, with 7 bases between. The germline CDR1 and CDR2 sequences are SGHTA and FQGNSA. This CDR3 is built from 13 residues. CDR3 in amino acids: CASSLGFNTEAFF. CDR3 DNA: TGTGCCAGCAGCTTGGGCTTTAACACTGAAGCTTTCTTT.

The chain joins TRBV30 to TRBJ1-5; D is possibly TRBD1 (6 bases). Germline V gene lookup returns CDR1 GTSNPN and CDR2 SVGIG (reference sequence). CDR3 size: 14 residues. Trimming cost V 2 bases and J 3 bases, with 11 bases left between them. The CDR3 DNA reads as TGTGCCTGGAGTTCAGGGGCGTTCAATCAGCCCCAGCATTTT. This translates into CAWSSGAFNQPQHF.

The rearrangement links TRBV9 to TRBJ1-1, with D perhaps matching TRBD1 (5 bases). The CDR3 sequence is 14 residues long. Germline loops: CDR1 SGDLS, CDR2 YYNGEE. Trimming pared 4 bases from V and 1 base from J, leaving 11 bases between. CDR3: CASSLGGANTEAFF. The CDR3 DNA reads TGTGCCAGCAGCCTTGGCGGGGCGAACACTGAAGCTTTCTTT.

The chain has TRBV9 and TRBJ2-5; 10 bases agree with TRBD1. The CDR3 extends over 16 amino acids. With V trimmed by 1 base and J by 4 bases, 7 bases remained unmatched. Germline lookup yields CDR1 SGDLS and CDR2 YYNGEE. The CDR3 protein is CASSVTTGGYGETQYF. The CDR3 DNA follows: TGTGCCAGCAGCGTAACGACAGGGGGCTATGGAGAGACCCAGTACTTC.

J is TRBJ2-1 and V is TRBV9, with D hard to call. Germline V lookup: CDR1 SGDLS, CDR2 YYNGEE. This CDR3 region has 11 residues. Trimming took 4 bases from V and 7 from J, leaving 6 bases between them. CDR3 loop: CASSFLNEQFF. The CDR3 DNA sequence: TGTGCCAGCAGCTTTCTGAATGAGCAGTTCTTC.

The V and J genes are TRBV30 and TRBJ1-1; maybe TRBD1 (5 bases). CDR3 length: 13 residues. With 1 base removed from V and 4 bases from J, the gap between germline ends came to 10 bases. Germline CDR1 reads GTSNPN; CDR2 reads SVGIG (reference sequence). The CDR3 sequence: CAWSAWGLTEAFF. The CDR3 DNA follows: TGTGCCTGGAGTGCATGGGGCCTCACTGAAGCTTTCTTT.